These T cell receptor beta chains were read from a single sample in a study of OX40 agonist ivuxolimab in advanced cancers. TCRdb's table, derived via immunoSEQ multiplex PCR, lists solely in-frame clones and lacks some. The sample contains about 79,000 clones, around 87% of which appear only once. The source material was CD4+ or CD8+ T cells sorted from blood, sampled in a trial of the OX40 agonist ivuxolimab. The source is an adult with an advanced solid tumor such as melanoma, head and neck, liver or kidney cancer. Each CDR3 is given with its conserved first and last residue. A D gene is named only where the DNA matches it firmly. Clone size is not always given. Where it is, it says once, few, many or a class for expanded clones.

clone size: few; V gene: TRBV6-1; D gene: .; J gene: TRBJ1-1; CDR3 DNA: TGTGCCAGCAGTGTCAAGGATGCGAACACTGAAGCTTTCTTT; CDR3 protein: CASSVKDANTEAFF
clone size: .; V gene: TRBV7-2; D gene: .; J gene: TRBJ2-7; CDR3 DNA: TGTGCCAGCAGCTTAGGGCGGGACCCCGAGAGGGAGCAGTACTTC; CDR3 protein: CASSLGRDPEREQYF
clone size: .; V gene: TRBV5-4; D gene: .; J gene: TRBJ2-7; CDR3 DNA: TGTGCCAGCAGCTCCACCTACGAGCAGTACTTC; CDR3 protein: CASSSTYEQYF
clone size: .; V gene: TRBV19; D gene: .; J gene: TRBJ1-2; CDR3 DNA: TGTGCCATCCCCTCGGGTCCCAGGCCCAGGTCCCCCTTTTTC; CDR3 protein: CAIPSGPRPRSPFF
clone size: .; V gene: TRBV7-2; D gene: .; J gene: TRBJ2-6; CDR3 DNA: TGTGCCAGCAGCTTAGGCTCTGGGGCCAACGTCCTGACTTTC; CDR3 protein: CASSLGSGANVLTF
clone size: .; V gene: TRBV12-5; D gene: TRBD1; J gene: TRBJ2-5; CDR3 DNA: TGTGCTAGTGGTTTGGGAAATCTCGACAGGGGAGGTGAGACCCAGTACTTC; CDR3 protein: CASGLGNLDRGGETQYF
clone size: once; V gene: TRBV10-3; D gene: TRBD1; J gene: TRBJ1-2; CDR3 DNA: TGTGCCATCAGTGAGTTTAATGTCGCAGGGGGCGACTATGGCTACACCTTC; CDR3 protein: CAISEFNVAGGDYGYTF
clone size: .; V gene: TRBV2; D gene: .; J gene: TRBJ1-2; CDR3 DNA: TGTGCCAGCAGTGTGGGCAGGGAGGACTATGGCTACACCTTC; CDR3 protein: CASSVGREDYGYTF
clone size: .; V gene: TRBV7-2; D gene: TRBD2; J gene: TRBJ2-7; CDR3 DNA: TGTGCCAGCAGCCTCGCTAGCGGGAGTTTCTACGAGCAGTACTTC; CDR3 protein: CASSLASGSFYEQYF
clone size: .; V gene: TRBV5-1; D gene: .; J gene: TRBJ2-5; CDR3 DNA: TGCGCCAGCAGCTTGGGGACCTCACAAGAGACCCAGTACTTC; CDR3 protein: CASSLGTSQETQYF
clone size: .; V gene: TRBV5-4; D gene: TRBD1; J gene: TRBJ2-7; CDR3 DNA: TGTGCCAGCAGCACAGGGACAGGGGGGGAGCAGTACTTC; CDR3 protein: CASSTGTGGEQYF